Each of the 9 T cell receptor beta chains below was sequenced from the same sample in a study of breast tumors, draining lymph nodes, adjacent tissues. TCRdb processed the multiplex PCR reads anew with MiXCR; each CDR3 protein has one entry. The sample contains 190,000 or so distinct CDR3 sequences, approximately 33% of which appear only once. Axillary draining lymph nodes of breast cancer patients supplied the node samples. Source material: axillary lymph node tissue. The receptor source for this set is a female donor with breast cancer. Some clones in this sample may be carry-over from other donors' samples.

At least ten counts were recorded for this clonotype. The V and J genes are TRBV5-1 and TRBJ2-7; unclear D gene. Deletions cut 1 base from V and 1 base from J, with 9 bases between. The CDR3 has 14 residues. Germline V CDR1 and CDR2: SGHRS, YFSETQ. This CDR3 reads CASSLRWGSYEQYF. The CDR3 region has the DNA TGCGCCAGCAGCTTGCGGTGGGGATCCTACGAGCAGTACTTC. Full variable domain (remainder filled in from reference TRBV5-1 and TRBJ2-7): KAGVTQTPRYLIKTRGQQVTLSCSPISGHRSVSWYQQTPGQGLQFLFEYFSETQRNKGNFPGRFSGRQFSNSRSEMNVSTLELGDSALYLCASSLRWGSYEQYFGPGTRLTVT.

This clonotype was counted many times. The genes are TRBV2 and TRBJ2-3, with TRBD2 matching over 9 bases. CDR1 is SNHLY, CDR2 FYNNEI, per germline. V shed 4 bases, J shed 6 bases, and the junction held 5 bases outside the gene matches. CDR3 length: 14 residues. The CDR3 DNA follows: TGTGCCAGCAGTGTGCGGGGGGGCCGGGATACGCAGTATTTT. It codes for CASSVRGGRDTQYF.

Comments on this clonotype: This may come from a read error, since a much larger clone is one base off. This rearrangement joins TRBV5-4 to TRBJ2-2, with D possibly matching TRBD2 (5 bases). This CDR3 spans 12 amino acids. Germline V CDR1 and CDR2: SGHNT, YYREEE (reference sequence). V lost 0 bases and J lost 10, with 7 bases in between. CDR3 residues: CASSLDGVELFF. CDR3 sequence (DNA): TGTGCCAGCAGCTTGGACGGGGTGGAGCTGTTTTTT.

The sample holds many counts of this clonotype. The chain recombines TRBV4-1 with TRBJ2-1; D ambiguous. V was cut by 1 base and J by 7 bases, with 8 bases left in between. Germline CDR1 MGHRA, CDR2 YSYEKL. CDR3 size: 13 residues. The DNA of the CDR3 is TGCGCCAGCAGCCAAGGGATCAGGAATGAGCAGTTCTTC. Translated: CASSQGIRNEQFF.

This clonotype has just a few counts. The V and J genes are TRBV5-6 and TRBJ2-7; D assignment may be TRBD1 or TRBD2 (6 bases each). CDR3 length equals 16 residues. Looked up from germline, CDR1 is SGHDT and CDR2 is YYEEEE. V was pared by 4 bases and J by 2 bases, with 19 bases between. The DNA for the CDR3 is TGTGCCAGCAGCGTCCTTGGACCGGGGGCCCCCTACGAGCAGTACTTC. This translates into CASSVLGPGAPYEQYF.

This clonotype was counted ten times or more. V usage is TRBV20-1 and J usage is TRBJ1-2, with D perhaps TRBD1 (6 bases). Germline lookup yields CDR1 DFQATT and CDR2 SNEGSKA (reference sequence). V lost 0 bases and J lost 1, with 24 bases in between. The CDR3 loop spans 19 amino acids. The CDR3 DNA reads as TGCAGTGCTAGAGATCGAGGAGGGTCTGGACAGTATCTTAACTATGGCTACACCTTC. It codes for CSARDRGGSGQYLNYGYTF.

The rearrangement uses TRBV7-9 and TRBJ2-1; possible D gene TRBD2, 7 bases. The CDR3 is 16 amino acids. The ends were cut back, 5 bases at V and 7 bases at J, with 21 bases in the middle. Germline V gene data show CDR1 as SEHNR and CDR2 as FQNEAQ (reference sequence). The CDR3 DNA is TGTGCCAGCAGCGTTGAAGGGGGAGGGCCAGGGAATGAGCAGTTCTTC. It yields the protein CASSVEGGGPGNEQFF. Filled out from reference TRBV7-9 and TRBJ2-1, the complete variable domain reads DTGVSQNPRHKITKRGQNVTFRCDPISEHNRLYWYRQTLGQGPEFLTYFQNEAQLEKSRLLSDRFSAERPKGSFSTLEIQRTEQGDSAMYLCASSVEGGGPGNEQFFGPGTRLTVL.

This clonotype has a count of ten or more. This chain uses TRBV19 with TRBJ1-2; a weak D match, TRBD1 (6 bases). V lost 4 bases to trimming and J lost 2 bases, with 14 bases between them. This CDR3 has 15 residues. Germline V lookup: CDR1 LNHDA, CDR2 SQIVND (reference sequence). In DNA, the CDR3 is TGTGCCAGTAGTAGCACAGGGAGGCGAAACTATGGCTACACCTTC. This translates into CASSSTGRRNYGYTF.

This clonotype has a single count. The chain joins TRBV29-1 to TRBJ1-4; perhaps TRBD1 as D (5 bases). The CDR3 spans 16 residues. In germline, CDR1 is SQVTM, CDR2 ANQGSEA. V lost 3 bases and J lost 3, with 17 bases in between. The CDR3 loop reads CSVDSSSLGANEKLFF. The CDR3 DNA reads TGCAGCGTTGATAGCAGTTCCTTGGGGGCTAATGAAAAACTGTTTTTT.